The present T cell receptor beta chain was sequenced within a study of blood T cell repertoires in COVID-19. Study in general: COVID-19 samples from acute and convalescent phases originated in the United States, Italy and Spain. The analysed material was cDNA or gDNA that came from T cells, B-cell-depleted T cells, or PBMCs.

In the original workflow: It was from reference gene primer amplification that nucleated cell counts were estimated. Assay: immunoSEQ multiplex PCR; the TCRdb copy retains only in-frame clones and omits some. D and trimming come from the DNA, and the V and J calls and clone size come from that table. The profile shows about 98,000 clones, about 84% of them singletons. Germline-derived CDR1 and CDR2 are MNHNY and SVGAGI (reference sequence). V lost 4 bases and J lost 5; bases outside the gene matches: 5. The CDR3 runs to 15 residues. The receptor comes from a woman older than 75 with acute or convalescent COVID-19. The chain uses TRBV6-6 and TRBJ2-7; 13 nucleotides match TRBD2. The sequenced material came from peripheral blood. Written as DNA, the CDR3 is TGTGCCAGCAGTTGGGGGACTAGCGGGAAGAACGAGCAGTACTTC. The encoded protein is CASSWGTSGKNEQYF.